These 2 T cell receptor beta chains originate from one sample sequenced in a study of blood T cell repertoires in COVID-19. Assay: immunoSEQ multiplex PCR; the TCRdb copy retains only in-frame clones and omits some. Of about 220,000 clones in the sample, around 88% were seen once. The sample comprised PBMCs or T cells enriched from blood (not recorded which). These receptors were taken from a woman aged 45-60 years with acute COVID-19.

J is TRBJ2-4 and V is TRBV27; 10 bases align to TRBD1. Germline V gives CDR1 MNHEY, CDR2 SMNVEV (reference sequence). This CDR3 spans 17 amino acids. After removal of 5 bases from V and 1 base from J, the junction contained 8 bases not matched to a gene. This chain's CDR3 is CASSKSTGGAAKNIQYF. CDR3 nucleotides: TGTGCCAGCAGTAAGTCGACAGGGGGCGCGGCCAAAAACATTCAGTACTTC.

The chain joins TRBV28 to TRBJ1-4; 9 bases are shared with TRBD1. Germline V gene sequence: CDR1 MDHEN, CDR2 SYDVKM. Trimming removed 5 bases from V and 7 bases from J; junction bases left unmatched: 8. The CDR3 loop spans 15 amino acids. CDR3: CASSPRDRAGEKLFF. The CDR3 nucleotides read TGTGCCAGCAGTCCACGGGACAGGGCGGGTGAAAAACTGTTTTTT.